These 21 T cell receptor beta chains came from one sample sequenced in a study of shared clonotypes between healthy human individuals (dated by TCRdb to 2018 to 2020). The library was produced with the immunoSEQ multiplex PCR assay. This is the immuneACCESS table as TCRdb keeps it, with only in-frame sequences that have V and J called. A part of the clones is gone; compared with another copy, unresolved V genes explain less than half, and the rest is unexplained. This sample has around 980,000 clones in its table, and approximately 80% of those were observed once. The ten largest clones represent under 0.8% of the sample. The sample comprised memory CD4+ T cells from PBMCs. The sample's cell subset or site label is to be understood as: CD45RA-negative fraction. Source of these receptors: a man between 18 and 35 years old in good health. Some clones in this sample may be carry-over from other donors' samples.

J is TRBJ1-3 and V is TRBV9, with 7 bases that match TRBD1. CDR3 length equals 14 residues. V was pared by 2 bases and J by 5 bases, with 4 bases of the junction left unmatched. Germline assignment: CDR1 SGDLS and CDR2 YYNGEE. The CDR3 sequence: CASSVGQARNTIYF. The CDR3 DNA reads TGTGCCAGCAGCGTCGGACAGGCCCGAAACACCATATATTTT.

A word on this clone: The sample holds other DNA sequences that translate to the same CDR3. The V gene is TRBV7-3, the J gene TRBJ2-2; D is unclear. Per germline, CDR1 SGHTA and CDR2 FQGTGA. V was cut by 5 bases and J by 0 bases, with 4 bases left in between. This CDR3 has 13 residues. The CDR3 DNA sequence: TGTGCCAGCAGCCGATCGAACACCGGGGAGCTGTTTTTT. This encodes CASSRSNTGELFF.

The V call is TRBV5-1, the J call TRBJ2-5; D not certain. The J call may be in error: the DNA end matches TRBJ2-7 better. The CDR3 sequence is 12 residues long. The germline V gene encodes CDR1 SGHRS and CDR2 YFSETQ. The CDR3 DNA reads as TGCGCCAGCAGAGTGTACCCCTACGAGCAGTACTTC. It yields the protein CASRVYPYEQYF.

This rearrangement joins TRBV7-6 to TRBJ1-2, with D unresolved. The V gene lost 5 bases and the J gene lost 7 bases, with 17 bases spanning the gap. This CDR3 spans 14 amino acids. In germline, CDR1 is SGHVS, CDR2 FNYEAQ. The CDR3 nucleotides are TGTGCCAGCAGCCCCAGTACCCGCGGTGGTGGCTACACCTTC. It yields the protein CASSPSTRGGGYTF.

V is TRBV28 and J is TRBJ2-3; unclear D gene. This CDR3 contains 15 residues. Trimming took 3 bases from V and 7 from J, leaving 17 bases between them. The germline V gene encodes CDR1 MDHEN and CDR2 SYDVKM. For the CDR3, the DNA is TGTGCCAGCAGTTTTCCCGGTTTGCTGCGGAATACGCAGTATTTT. Amino acid sequence: CASSFPGLLRNTQYF.

This clone was detected only a few times. V usage is TRBV4-1 and J usage is TRBJ2-7, with D perhaps TRBD2 (5 bases). V was pared by 1 base and J by 0 bases, with 13 bases between. Germline V lookup: CDR1 MGHRA, CDR2 YSYEKL. The CDR3 length is 16 residues. In DNA form, the CDR3 reads TGCGCCAGCAGCCAAGCCGCGGGCGCTCCCTCCTACGAGCAGTACTTC. This codes for CASSQAAGAPSYEQYF.

This sequence joins TRBV5-1 and TRBJ2-1; D perhaps matches TRBD1 (6 bases). The ends were cut back, 0 bases at V and 9 bases at J, with 19 bases in the middle. There are 16 residues in the CDR3. Germline V gives CDR1 SGHRS, CDR2 YFSETQ. CDR3 nucleotide sequence: TGCGCCAGCAGCTTGGCCGGGACAAGGGGCAGAGGTGAGCAGTTCTTC. It is translated as CASSLAGTRGRGEQFF.

The rearrangement uses TRBV5-1 and TRBJ1-3; tentatively, D is TRBD1 (5 bases). The CDR3 length is 14 residues. Germline values: CDR1 SGHRS, CDR2 YFSETQ. Trimming shortened V by 4 bases and J by 8 bases, and 16 bases separated the two germline ends. The CDR3 here is CASSIGGVGDTIYF. CDR3 nucleotide sequence: TGCGCCAGCAGCATCGGAGGGGTCGGAGACACCATATATTTT.

The chain has TRBV5-4 and TRBJ2-2; 7 bases line up with TRBD1. Germline V gene lookup returns CDR1 SGHNT and CDR2 YYREEE (reference sequence). CDR3 length equals 15 residues. The J segment lost 7 bases and the V segment lost 5 bases, leaving 11 bases of the junction unmatched. CDR3 in amino acids: CASSHPGQKIGELFF. The CDR3 DNA sequence: TGTGCCAGCAGTCATCCGGGACAGAAAATCGGGGAGCTGTTTTTT.

The V and J genes are TRBV10-1 and TRBJ1-1; the D is unclear. This CDR3 contains 14 residues. V was cut by 0 bases and J by 5 bases, with 10 bases left in between. CDR1 and CDR2 from the germline V gene are WNHNN and SYGVQD (reference sequence). As DNA, the CDR3 is TGCGCCAGCAGTGAGTCGACGGGGATTACTGAAGCTTTCTTT. This sequence encodes CASSESTGITEAFF.

The chain is built from TRBV21-1 and TRBJ2-7. TRBV21-1 is classified as a pseudogene. This CDR3 comprises 11 residues. CDR3 nucleotides: TGTGCCAGCAGCAAAGAATACGAGCAGTACTTC. Its protein is CASSKEYEQYF.

The J gene is TRBJ2-3, the V gene TRBV7-2; unclear D gene. The CDR3 loop spans 14 amino acids. V lost 6 bases to trimming and J lost 2 bases, with 12 bases between them. Germline V gene lookup returns CDR1 SGHTA and CDR2 FQGNSA. CDR3 sequence: CASSPGYSTDTQYF. CDR3 nucleotides: TGTGCCAGCAGTCCGGGCTACTCCACAGATACGCAGTATTTT.

The gene calls are TRBV14 and TRBJ1-1; D is unclear. This CDR3 region has 16 residues. Germline CDR1 and CDR2: SGHDN and FVKESK. V lost 0 bases and J lost 1, with 12 bases in between. CDR3 residues: CASSQDWASGNTEAFF. CDR3 DNA: TGTGCCAGCAGCCAAGATTGGGCTTCGGGGAACACTGAAGCTTTCTTT.

This clone was observed at least ten times. The rearrangement uses TRBV2 and TRBJ2-7, with 9 bases that match TRBD2. With 7 bases clipped from V and 3 bases from J, the junction kept 10 bases outside the gene matches. Germline CDR1 SNHLY, CDR2 FYNNEI. The CDR3 covers 15 residues. Here the CDR3 reads CASTRGGRGLYEQYF. The CDR3 bases are TGTGCCAGCACCAGGGGCGGGAGGGGCCTCTACGAGCAGTACTTC.

The rearrangement joins TRBV2 to TRBJ2-3; a weak D match, TRBD2 (5 bases). The V gene lost 6 bases and the J gene lost 8 bases, with 24 bases spanning the gap. This CDR3 is built from 16 residues. CDR1 SNHLY and CDR2 FYNNEI come from the germline V gene. The CDR3 sequence: CASRDGFYSSGPTQYF. The CDR3 DNA reads TGTGCCAGCAGGGACGGGTTCTATAGCAGCGGCCCTACGCAGTATTTT.

There are a few counts of this clone. The chain has TRBV6-1 and TRBJ1-5; 7 bases agree with TRBD1. Germline CDR1 MNHNS, CDR2 SASEGT. This CDR3 spans 16 amino acids. V was clipped by 4 bases and J by 9 bases; unmatched bases: 15. The CDR3, as DNA: TGTGCCAGCAGTGTCCGGGACAGCTTCTACGGGGGGCCCCAGCATTTT. Protein: CASSVRDSFYGGPQHF.

A few counts support this clone. The gene calls are TRBV10-2 and TRBJ2-1; 12 bases map to TRBD2. The CDR3 spans 17 residues. Germline-derived CDR1 and CDR2 are WSHSY and SAAADI. V shed 2 bases and J 9 bases; nucleotides not matched to a gene: 11. The CDR3 sequence: CASSEPYLAGGRGEQFF. The CDR3 region has the DNA TGCGCCAGCAGTGAGCCCTATCTAGCGGGAGGGCGGGGTGAGCAGTTCTTC.

The J gene is TRBJ2-3, the V gene TRBV7-2; TRBD1 is a possible D gene (7 bases). This CDR3 comprises 14 residues. The V and J ends lost 2 bases and 6 bases respectively, with 12 bases between them. Germline CDR1 is SGHTA and CDR2 is FQGNSA. The CDR3 loop is CASSLTGEVDTQYF. In DNA form, the CDR3 reads TGTGCCAGCAGCTTAACAGGGGAGGTTGATACGCAGTATTTT.

The chain combines TRBV7-2 with TRBJ1-5; no reliable D call. Deletions cut 6 bases from V and 0 bases from J, with 6 bases between. From germline, CDR1 is SGHTA and CDR2 FQGNSA. This CDR3 is 13 amino acids long. The CDR3, as DNA: TGTGCCAGCAGATCATCTAGCAATCAGCCCCAGCATTTT. This gives the protein CASRSSSNQPQHF.

This sequence joins TRBV25-1 and TRBJ2-5; D might be TRBD1 or TRBD2, each matching 5 bases. V was pared by 4 bases and J by 4 bases, with 10 bases between. CDR3 length: 13 amino acids. CDR1 MGHDK and CDR2 SYGVNS come from the germline V gene. The CDR3 DNA is TGTGCCAGCAGTGCCCATGGGGGAGAGACCCAGTACTTC. Encoded protein: CASSAHGGETQYF.

The chain links TRBV10-3 to TRBJ1-4; TRBD1 matches 8 bases. CDR3 length: 15 amino acids. V shed 5 bases, J shed 0 bases, and the junction held 2 bases outside the gene matches. CDR1 ENHRY and CDR2 SYGVKD come from the germline V gene. CDR3 coding DNA: TGTGCCATCAGTTGGGACAGGACAACTAATGAAAAACTGTTTTTT. Its translation is CAISWDRTTNEKLFF.